This T cell receptor (beta chain) was sequenced for a study of control samples from healthy donors and cancer patients (TCRdb year 2020). The V end loses 5 bases and the J end loses 0 bases, and a stretch of 13 bases separates them. The germline V gene (reference sequence) provides CDR1 SEHNR and CDR2 FQNEAQ. Reading from cysteine to phenylalanine, the CDR3 counts 16 amino acids. Only the CDR3 DNA is retained, 48 bases long and in frame from the first base. With respect to this clone: The antigen this receptor binds is unknown. No base quality values were provided; no much bigger clone lies one nucleotide off.

To prepare the library, the immunoSEQ multiplex PCR assay was applied. Here the immuneACCESS table is served through TCRdb, limited to in-frame sequences with V and J called. Missing clones are a known gap in these copies; in checked studies unresolved V genes cover under half, and the rest lacks a known reason. This sample is represented by about 86,000 clones; roughly nine tenths of them were singletons. Of the sample, roughly 9.7% falls within the top ten clones. Sequenced: PBMCs. The chain is encoded by TRBV7-9 joined to TRBJ1-4, with the D segment identity uncertain. This TCR was sampled from a woman aged 45-65 years with colorectal cancer. CDR3 reads: CASSPRVAATNEKLFF. The DNA sequence follows: TGTGCCAGCAGCCCACGGGTGGCCGCAACTAATGAAAAACTGTTTTTT.